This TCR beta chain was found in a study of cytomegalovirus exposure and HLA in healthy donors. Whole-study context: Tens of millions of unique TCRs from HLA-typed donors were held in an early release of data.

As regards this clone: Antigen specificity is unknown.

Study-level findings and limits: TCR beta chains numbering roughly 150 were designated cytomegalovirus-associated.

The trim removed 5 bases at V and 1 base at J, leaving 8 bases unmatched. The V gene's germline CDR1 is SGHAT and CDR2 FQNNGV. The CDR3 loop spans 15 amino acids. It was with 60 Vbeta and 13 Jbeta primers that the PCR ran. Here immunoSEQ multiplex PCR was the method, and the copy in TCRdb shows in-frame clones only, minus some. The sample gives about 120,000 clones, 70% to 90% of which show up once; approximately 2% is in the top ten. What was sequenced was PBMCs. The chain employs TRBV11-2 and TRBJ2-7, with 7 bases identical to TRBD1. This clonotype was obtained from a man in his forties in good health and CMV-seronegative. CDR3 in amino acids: CASSHPGTVSYEQYF. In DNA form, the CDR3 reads TGTGCCAGCAGCCATCCCGGGACAGTGTCCTACGAGCAGTACTTC.